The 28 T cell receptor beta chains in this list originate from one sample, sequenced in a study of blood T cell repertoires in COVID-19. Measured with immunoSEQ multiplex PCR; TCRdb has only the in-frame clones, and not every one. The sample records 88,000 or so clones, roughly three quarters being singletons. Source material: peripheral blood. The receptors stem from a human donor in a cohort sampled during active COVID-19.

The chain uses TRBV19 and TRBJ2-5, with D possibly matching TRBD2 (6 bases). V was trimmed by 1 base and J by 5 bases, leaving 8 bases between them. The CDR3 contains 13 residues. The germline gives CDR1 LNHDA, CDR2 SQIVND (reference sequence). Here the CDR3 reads CASSIGGRETQYF. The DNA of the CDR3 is TGTGCCAGTAGTATAGGGGGGAGGGAGACCCAGTACTTC.

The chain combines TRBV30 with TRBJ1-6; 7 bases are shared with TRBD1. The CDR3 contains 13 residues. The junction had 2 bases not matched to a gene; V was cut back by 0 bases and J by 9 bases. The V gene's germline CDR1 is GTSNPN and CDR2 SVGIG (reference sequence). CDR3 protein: CAWSVPGGSPLHF. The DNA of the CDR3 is TGTGCCTGGAGTGTACCAGGGGGTTCACCCCTCCACTTT.

The CDR3 region is CASSLEADAGELFF. The CDR3 nucleotides read TGCGCCAGCAGCTTGGAAGCGGACGCCGGGGAGCTGTTTTTT. The chain recombines TRBV5-1 with TRBJ2-2; tentative D call: TRBD2 (5 bases). CDR3 length: 14 amino acids. Trimming cost V 0 bases and J 6 bases, with 9 bases left between them. Germline loops: CDR1 SGHRS, CDR2 YFSETQ.

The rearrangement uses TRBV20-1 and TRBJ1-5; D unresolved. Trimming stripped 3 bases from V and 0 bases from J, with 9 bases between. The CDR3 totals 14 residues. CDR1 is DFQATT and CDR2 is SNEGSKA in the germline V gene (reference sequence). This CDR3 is CSASSGYSNQPQHF. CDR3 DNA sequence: TGCAGTGCTAGTTCGGGGTATAGCAATCAGCCCCAGCATTTT.

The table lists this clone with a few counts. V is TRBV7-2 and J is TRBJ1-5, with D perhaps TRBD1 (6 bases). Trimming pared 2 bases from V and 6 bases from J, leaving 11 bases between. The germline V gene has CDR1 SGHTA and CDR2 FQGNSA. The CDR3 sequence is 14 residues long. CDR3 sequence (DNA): TGTGCCAGCAGCTTACGGGACACAGGTCAGCCCCAGCATTTT. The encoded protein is CASSLRDTGQPQHF.

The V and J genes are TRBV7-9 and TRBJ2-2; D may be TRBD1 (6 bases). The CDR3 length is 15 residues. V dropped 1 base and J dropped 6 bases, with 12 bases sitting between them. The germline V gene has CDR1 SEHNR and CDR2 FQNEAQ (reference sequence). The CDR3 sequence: CASSLGSGEAGELFF. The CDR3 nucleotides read TGTGCCAGCAGCTTAGGCTCAGGGGAAGCCGGGGAGCTGTTTTTT.

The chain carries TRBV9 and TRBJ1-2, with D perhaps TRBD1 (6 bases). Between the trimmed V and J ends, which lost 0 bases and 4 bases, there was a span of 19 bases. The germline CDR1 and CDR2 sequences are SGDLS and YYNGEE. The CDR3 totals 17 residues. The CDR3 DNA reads TGTGCCAGCAGCGTAGAGGGGGGGGCACGCCGACCCTATGGCTACACCTTC. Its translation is CASSVEGGARRPYGYTF. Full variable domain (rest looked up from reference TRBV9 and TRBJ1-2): DSGVTQTPKHLITATGQRVTLRCSPRSGDLSVYWYQQSLDQGLQFLIQYYNGEERAKGNILERFSAQQFPDLHSELNLSSLELGDSALYFCASSVEGGARRPYGYTFGSGTRLTVV.

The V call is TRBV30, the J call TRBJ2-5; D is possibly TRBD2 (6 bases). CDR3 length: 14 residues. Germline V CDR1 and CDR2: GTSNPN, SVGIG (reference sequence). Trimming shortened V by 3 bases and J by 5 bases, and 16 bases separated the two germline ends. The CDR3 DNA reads TGTGCCTGGAGCTCCGGGGGTACGTGGGAGACCCAGTACTTC. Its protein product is CAWSSGGTWETQYF.

This CDR3 reads CASSHRTSSPGAGELFF. Written as DNA, the CDR3 is TGTGCCAGCTCTCATCGGACTAGCTCCCCGGGGGCCGGGGAGCTGTTTTTT. The chain joins TRBV18 to TRBJ2-2; 8 bases match TRBD2. Germline V gives CDR1 KGHSH, CDR2 LQKENI. Trimming took 6 bases from V and 6 from J; bases not matched to a gene: 15. There are 17 residues in the CDR3. Full variable domain (remainder filled in from reference TRBV18 and TRBJ2-2): NAGVMQNPRHLVRRRGQEARLRCSPMKGHSHVYWYRQLPEEGLKFMVYLQKENIIDESGMPKERFSAEFPKEGPSILRIQQVVRGDSAAYFCASSHRTSSPGAGELFFGEGSRLTVL.

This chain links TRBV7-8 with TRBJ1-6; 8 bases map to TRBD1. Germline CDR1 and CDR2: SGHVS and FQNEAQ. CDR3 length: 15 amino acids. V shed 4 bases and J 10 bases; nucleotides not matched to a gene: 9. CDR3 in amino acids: CASSSTRQGISPLHF. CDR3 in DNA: TGTGCCAGCAGCTCGACTAGACAGGGGATCTCACCCCTCCACTTT.

DNA for the CDR3: TGTGCCAGCAGCTTATTAGTCAGCGCAACCCTGAACACTGAAGCTTTCTTT. This gives the protein CASSLLVSATLNTEAFF. The chain joins TRBV7-3 to TRBJ1-1; D is unresolved. CDR1 and CDR2 (germline): SGHTA, FQGTGA. The CDR3 covers 17 residues. V was pared by 2 bases and J by 0 bases, with 16 bases between.

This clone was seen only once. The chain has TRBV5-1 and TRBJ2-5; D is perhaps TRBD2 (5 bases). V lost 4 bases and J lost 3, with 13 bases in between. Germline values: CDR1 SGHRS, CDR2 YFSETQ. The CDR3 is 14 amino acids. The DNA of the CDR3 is TGCGCCAGCAGCACCCCAGACGGGAAAGAGACCCAGTACTTC. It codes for CASSTPDGKETQYF.

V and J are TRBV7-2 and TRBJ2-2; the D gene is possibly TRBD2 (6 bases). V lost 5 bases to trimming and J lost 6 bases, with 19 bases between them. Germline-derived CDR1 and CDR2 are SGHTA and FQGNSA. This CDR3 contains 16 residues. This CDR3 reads CASSPPGSGTAGELFF. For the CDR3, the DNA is TGTGCCAGCAGCCCCCCCGGGAGCGGAACAGCCGGGGAGCTGTTTTTT.

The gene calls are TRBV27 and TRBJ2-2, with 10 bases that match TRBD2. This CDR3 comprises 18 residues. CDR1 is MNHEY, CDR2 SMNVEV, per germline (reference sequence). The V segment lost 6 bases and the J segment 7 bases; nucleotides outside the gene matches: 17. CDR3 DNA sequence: TGTGCCAGCAGACTATGGACTAGCGGAGCGGTAGTGGGCGGGGAGCTGTTTTTT. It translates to CASRLWTSGAVVGGELFF.

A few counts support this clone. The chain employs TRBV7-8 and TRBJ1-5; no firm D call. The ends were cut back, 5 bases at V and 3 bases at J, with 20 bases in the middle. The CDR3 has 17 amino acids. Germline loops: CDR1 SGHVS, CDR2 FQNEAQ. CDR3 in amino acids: CASSRARITEINQPQHF. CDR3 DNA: TGTGCCAGCAGCCGAGCACGAATTACAGAAATCAATCAGCCCCAGCATTTT.

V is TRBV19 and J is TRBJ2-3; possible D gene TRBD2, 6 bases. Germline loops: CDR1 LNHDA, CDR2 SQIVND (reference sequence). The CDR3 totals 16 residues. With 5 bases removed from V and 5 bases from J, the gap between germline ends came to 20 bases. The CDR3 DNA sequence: TGTGCCAGTAGTCCCCGGAGGGCCCGGTCCGGAGATACGCAGTATTTT. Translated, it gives CASSPRRARSGDTQYF.

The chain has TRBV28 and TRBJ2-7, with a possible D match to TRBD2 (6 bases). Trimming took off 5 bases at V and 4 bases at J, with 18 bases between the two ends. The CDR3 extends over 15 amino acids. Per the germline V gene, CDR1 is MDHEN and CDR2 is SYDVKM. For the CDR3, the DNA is TGTGCCAGCAGTCAACCGGGACTGGCTTCTTACGAGCAGTACTTC. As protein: CASSQPGLASYEQYF.

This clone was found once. CDR3 loop: CASSVNSPGTGELFF. The CDR3 DNA is TGTGCCAGCAGCGTTAACTCCCCCGGCACCGGGGAGCTGTTTTTT. This chain uses TRBV9 with TRBJ2-2; no clear D. This CDR3 region has 15 residues. The V end lost 2 bases, the J end lost 4 bases, and 12 bases lay between the germline ends. The germline gives CDR1 SGDLS, CDR2 YYNGEE.

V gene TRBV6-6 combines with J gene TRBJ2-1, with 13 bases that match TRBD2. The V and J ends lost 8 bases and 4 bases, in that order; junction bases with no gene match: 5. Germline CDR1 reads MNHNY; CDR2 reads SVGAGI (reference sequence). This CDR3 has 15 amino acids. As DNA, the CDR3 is TGTGCCAGCGGAGGGACTAGCGGGATTTACAATGAGCAGTTCTTC. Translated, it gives CASGGTSGIYNEQFF.

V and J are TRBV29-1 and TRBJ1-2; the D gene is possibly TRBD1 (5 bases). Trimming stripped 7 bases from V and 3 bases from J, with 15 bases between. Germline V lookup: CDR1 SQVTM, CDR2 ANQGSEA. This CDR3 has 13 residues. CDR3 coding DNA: TGCAGCGGTGCGCAGGGAGGGGACTATGGCTACACCTTC. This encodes CSGAQGGDYGYTF.

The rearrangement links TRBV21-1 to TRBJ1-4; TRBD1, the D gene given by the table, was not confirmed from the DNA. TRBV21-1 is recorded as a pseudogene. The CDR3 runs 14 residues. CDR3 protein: CASSKYRGGEKLFF. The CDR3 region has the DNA TGTGCCAGCAGCAAATACAGGGGGGGTGAAAAACTGTTTTTT.

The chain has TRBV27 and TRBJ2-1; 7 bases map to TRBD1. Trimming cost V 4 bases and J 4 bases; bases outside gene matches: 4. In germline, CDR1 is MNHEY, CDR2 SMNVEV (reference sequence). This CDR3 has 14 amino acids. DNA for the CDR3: TGTGCCAGCAGTTCCCCGGGACAGTACAATGAGCAGTTCTTC. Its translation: CASSSPGQYNEQFF.

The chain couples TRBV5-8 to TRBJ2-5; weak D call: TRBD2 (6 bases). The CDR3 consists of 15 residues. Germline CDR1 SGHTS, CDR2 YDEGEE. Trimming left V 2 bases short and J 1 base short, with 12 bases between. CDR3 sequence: CASSFYTAGQETQYF. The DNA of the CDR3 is TGTGCCAGCAGCTTTTACACAGCGGGCCAAGAGACCCAGTACTTC.

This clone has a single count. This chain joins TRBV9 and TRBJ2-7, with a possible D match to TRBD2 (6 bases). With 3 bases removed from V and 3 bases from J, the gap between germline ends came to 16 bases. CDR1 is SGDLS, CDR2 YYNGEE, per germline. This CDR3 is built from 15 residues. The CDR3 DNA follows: TGTGCCAGCAGCGCTAGCGCAACAGCACTCTACGAGCAGTACTTC. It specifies CASSASATALYEQYF.

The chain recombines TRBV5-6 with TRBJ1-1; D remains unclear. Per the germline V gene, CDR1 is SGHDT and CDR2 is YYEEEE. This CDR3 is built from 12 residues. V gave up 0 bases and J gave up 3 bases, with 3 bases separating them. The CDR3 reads CASSLVDTEAFF. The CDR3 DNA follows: TGTGCCAGCAGCTTGGTAGACACTGAAGCTTTCTTT.

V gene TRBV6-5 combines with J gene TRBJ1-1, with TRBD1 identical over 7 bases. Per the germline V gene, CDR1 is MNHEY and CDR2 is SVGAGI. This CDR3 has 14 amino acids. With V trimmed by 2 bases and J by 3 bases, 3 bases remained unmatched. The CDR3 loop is CASSYGQGDTEAFF. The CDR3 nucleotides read TGTGCCAGCAGTTACGGCCAGGGGGACACTGAAGCTTTCTTT.

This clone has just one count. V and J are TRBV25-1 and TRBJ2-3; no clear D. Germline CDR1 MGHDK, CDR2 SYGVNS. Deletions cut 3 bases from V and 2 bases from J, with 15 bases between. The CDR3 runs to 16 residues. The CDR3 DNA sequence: TGTGCCAGCAGTGACCACAGCCGAACTTCCACAGATACGCAGTATTTT. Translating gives CASSDHSRTSTDTQYF.

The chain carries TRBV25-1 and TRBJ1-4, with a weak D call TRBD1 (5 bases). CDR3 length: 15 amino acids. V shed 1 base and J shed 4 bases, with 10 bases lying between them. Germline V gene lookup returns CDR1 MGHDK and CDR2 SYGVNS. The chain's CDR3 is CASSEFGGYNEKLFF. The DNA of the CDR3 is TGTGCCAGCAGTGAATTCGGGGGATATAATGAAAAACTGTTTTTT.